A selection of T cell receptor beta chains follows, all from one sample in a study of T cells after yellow fever vaccination. From the 5' RACE reads, TCRdb called clonotypes with MiXCR, one entry per CDR3 protein. The sample records 250,000 or so distinct CDR3 sequences, 5.5% to 8.5% being singletons. This specimen was CD4+ T cells sorted from PBMCs, taken on the day of the yellow fever booster vaccination. These receptor sequences come from a man aged 25-45 years who received the YFV17D yellow fever vaccine. The CDR3 runs from the conserved cysteine through the conserved F or W.

v_gene: TRBV7-2; j_gene: TRBJ2-1; CDR3aa: CAGEGGRSYNEQFF
v_gene: TRBV5-1; j_gene: TRBJ2-1; CDR3aa: CASSLTSGIGRNEQFF
v_gene: TRBV7-2; j_gene: TRBJ2-5; CDR3aa: CASSLAVGRYQETQYF
v_gene: TRBV30; j_gene: TRBJ2-7; CDR3aa: CAWSPAAGVHEQYF
v_gene: TRBV7-9; j_gene: TRBJ2-7; CDR3aa: CASSFDLMFTSGEQYF
v_gene: TRBV30; j_gene: TRBJ2-5; CDR3aa: CASSHKTSFGETQYF
v_gene: TRBV7-2; j_gene: TRBJ2-1; CDR3aa: CASSSTSGRTYNEQFF
v_gene: TRBV19; j_gene: TRBJ2-3; CDR3aa: CASRPGPDRDTQYF
v_gene: TRBV5-1; j_gene: TRBJ2-1; CDR3aa: CASSLGLAGGIKTYNEQFF
v_gene: TRBV3-1; j_gene: TRBJ1-2; CDR3aa: CASSQVRDYGYTF
v_gene: TRBV20-1; j_gene: TRBJ1-1; CDR3aa: CSASGNTEAFF
v_gene: TRBV20-1; j_gene: TRBJ2-7; CDR3aa: CSAPEAGGYEQYF
v_gene: TRBV6-2/TRBV6-3; j_gene: TRBJ2-7; CDR3aa: CASSFGQGLSYEQYF
v_gene: TRBV5-1; j_gene: TRBJ2-7; CDR3aa: CASSLEASGSYEQYF
v_gene: TRBV7-9; j_gene: TRBJ2-3; CDR3aa: CASGSGLSTDTQYF
v_gene: TRBV7-2; j_gene: TRBJ1-6; CDR3aa: CASSVDGGINSPLHF
v_gene: TRBV15; j_gene: TRBJ2-1; CDR3aa: CATSREGYNEQFF
v_gene: TRBV28; j_gene: TRBJ1-1; CDR3aa: CATSLGRRNTEAFF